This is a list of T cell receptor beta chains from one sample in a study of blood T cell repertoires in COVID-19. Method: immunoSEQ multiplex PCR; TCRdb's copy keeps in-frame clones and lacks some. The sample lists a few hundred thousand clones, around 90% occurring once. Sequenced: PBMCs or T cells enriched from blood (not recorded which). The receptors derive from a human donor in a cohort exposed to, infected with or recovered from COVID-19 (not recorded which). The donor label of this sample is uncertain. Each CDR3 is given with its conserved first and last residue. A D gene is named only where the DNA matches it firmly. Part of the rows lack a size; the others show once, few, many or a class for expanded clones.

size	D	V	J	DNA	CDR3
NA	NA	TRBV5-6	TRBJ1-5	TGTGCCAGCAGTCAGGCCGGGAGGGAGTTGGGCAATCAGCCCCAGCATTTT	CASSQAGRELGNQPQHF
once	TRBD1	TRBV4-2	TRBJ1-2	TGTGCCAGCAGCCAAGTAGGACAGGGTAACTATGGCTACACCTTC	CASSQVGQGNYGYTF
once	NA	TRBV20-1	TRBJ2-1	TGCAGTGCTACCCTCTACAATGAGCAGTTCTTC	CSATLYNEQFF
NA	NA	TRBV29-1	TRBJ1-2	TGCAGCGTTCCGGCCCCCCCGCTCGAGGCGATAAACTATGGCTACACCTTC	CSVPAPPLEAINYGYTF
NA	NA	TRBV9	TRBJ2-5	TGTGCCAGCAGCCGTAGCAGAGGAGAGACCCAGTACTTC	CASSRSRGETQYF
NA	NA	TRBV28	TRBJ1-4	TGTGCCAGCAGTTTATTCCGGGGTAATGAAAAACTGTTTTTT	CASSLFRGNEKLFF
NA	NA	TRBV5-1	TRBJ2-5	TGCGCCAGCAGCTTACAACTACAAGAGACCCAGTACTTC	CASSLQLQETQYF
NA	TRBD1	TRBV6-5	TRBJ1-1	TGTGCCAGCAATCAGGGGGCGACAATGAACACTGAAGCTTTCTTT	CASNQGATMNTEAFF
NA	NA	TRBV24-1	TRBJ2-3	TGTGCCACCAGTGACCCCGGACAGTCTAGCACAGATACGCAGTATTTT	CATSDPGQSSTDTQYF
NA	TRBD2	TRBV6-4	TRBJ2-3	TGTGCCAGCAGTGGGACTAGCGGGGGGCCGGATACGCAGTATTTT	CASSGTSGGPDTQYF
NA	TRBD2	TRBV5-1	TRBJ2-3	TGCGCCAGCAGCTATGCGGGGGCAGATACGCAGTATTTT	CASSYAGADTQYF
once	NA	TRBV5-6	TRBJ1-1	TGTGCCAGCACCATTGAGGGAGCTTTAAACACTGAAGCTTTCTTT	CASTIEGALNTEAFF
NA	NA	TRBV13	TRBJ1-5	TGTGCCAGCAGCTTCGGGCAGGGTTACAATCAGCCCCAGCATTTT	CASSFGQGYNQPQHF
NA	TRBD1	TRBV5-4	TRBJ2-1	TGTGCCAGCAGCCCGGCCGCTTCGGGACAGGGGTACAATGAGCAGTTCTTC	CASSPAASGQGYNEQFF
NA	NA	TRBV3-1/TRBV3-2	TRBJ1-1	TGTGCCAGCAGGCATAGTGGGGCCGTCACTGAAGCTTTCTTT	CASRHSGAVTEAFF
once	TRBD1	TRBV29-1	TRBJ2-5	TGCAGCGTTCGGGACAGGAAAGAGACCCAGTACTTC	CSVRDRKETQYF
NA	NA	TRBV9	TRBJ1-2	TGTGCCAGCAGCGTTGAAGGGGGTCCATATGGCTACACCTTC	CASSVEGGPYGYTF
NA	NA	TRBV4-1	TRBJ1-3	TGCGCCAGCAGCCAACCCACACGGGACTCTGGAAACACCATATATTTT	CASSQPTRDSGNTIYF
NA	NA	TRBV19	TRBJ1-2	TGTGCCAGTAGTATATTCAGCGACTATGGCTACACCTTC	CASSIFSDYGYTF
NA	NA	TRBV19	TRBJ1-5	TGTGCCAGTAGTATCAGCAGGGTTGGCAATCAGCCCCAGCATTTT	CASSISRVGNQPQHF
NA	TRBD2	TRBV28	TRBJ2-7	TGTGCCAGCAGTTTAAGGCGGGGGATCTACGAGCAGTACTTC	CASSLRRGIYEQYF
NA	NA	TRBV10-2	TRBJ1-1	TGCGCCAGCAGTGGGACCTGGGACGGGGGGACTTTCTTT	CASSGTWDGGTFF
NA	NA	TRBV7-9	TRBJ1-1	TGTGCCAGCAGCCAGGGAGGGACTGAAGCTTTCTTT	CASSQGGTEAFF
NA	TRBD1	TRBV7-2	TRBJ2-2	TGTGCCAGCAGCTTAATATGGGCGGGCAGGGGGCTCACCGGGGAGCTGTTTTTT	CASSLIWAGRGLTGELFF
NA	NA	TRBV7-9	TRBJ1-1	TGTGCCAGCAGCTTATTTGAGGCCCCCGCCGTGAACACTGAAGCTTTCTTT	CASSLFEAPAVNTEAFF
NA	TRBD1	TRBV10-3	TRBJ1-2	TGTGCCATCCACAAGGCCGGGACAGATGGCTACACCTTC	CAIHKAGTDGYTF
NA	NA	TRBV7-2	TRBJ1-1	TGTGCCAGCAGCTTAGTAGGATGGGGGGGGACTGAAGCTTTCTTT	CASSLVGWGGTEAFF
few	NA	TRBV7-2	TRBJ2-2	TGTGCCAGCAGCTTAGCGTATGTCGGGGAGCTGTTTTTT	CASSLAYVGELFF
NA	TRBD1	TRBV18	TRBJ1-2	TGTGCCAGCTCACCACGGGACAGCGAGAACTATGGCTACACCTTC	CASSPRDSENYGYTF
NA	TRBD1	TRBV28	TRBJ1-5	TGTGCCAGCAGCCCAGACAGGGGGCAGATTTATAGCAATCAGCCCCAGCATTTT	CASSPDRGQIYSNQPQHF
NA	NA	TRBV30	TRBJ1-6	TGTGCCTGGGGGCCGGGACATGGTTCACCCCTCCACTTT	CAWGPGHGSPLHF
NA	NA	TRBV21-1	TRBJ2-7	TGTGCCAGCAGCACACTCGGGAAGTTCTACGAGCAGTACTTC	CASSTLGKFYEQYF